Below, 4 T cell receptor beta chains from the same sample are listed, as sequenced in a study of blood T cell repertoires in COVID-19. Sequencing used immunoSEQ multiplex PCR; TCRdb keeps in-frame clones, though not all of them. The sample holds approximately 210,000 clones, 75% to 85% seen once. The sample was PBMCs or T cells enriched from blood (not recorded which). The receptors come from a man aged 40-55 years who had recovered from COVID-19.

The rearrangement uses TRBV6-6 and TRBJ2-1, with 8 bases matching TRBD2. The CDR3 is made up of 13 amino acids. The ends lost 5 bases at V and 4 bases at J; junction bases unmatched: 1. Germline V lookup: CDR1 MNHNY, CDR2 SVGAGI (reference sequence). This CDR3 is CASSTSGYNEQFF. CDR3 bases: TGTGCCAGCAGTACTAGCGGTTACAATGAGCAGTTCTTC.

This clone was detected once. V is TRBV11-2 and J is TRBJ2-1; TRBD2 matches 10 bases. There are 16 residues in the CDR3. Losses at the gene ends were 1 base for V and 7 bases for J; bases not matched to a gene: 7. The germline CDR1 and CDR2 sequences are SGHAT and FQNNGV. The CDR3 DNA reads TGTGCCAGCAGCTTAGTCCCAGGACTAGCGGAGAATGAGCAGTTCTTC. It encodes CASSLVPGLAENEQFF.

V usage is TRBV7-6 and J usage is TRBJ2-1; D possibly corresponds to TRBD1 (5 bases). The CDR3 contains 16 residues. Trimming removed 2 bases from V and 5 bases from J, with 16 bases in between. The germline V gene encodes CDR1 SGHVS and CDR2 FNYEAQ. DNA of the CDR3: TGTGCCAGCAGCTTACTAGGGGCGATAGGGAACAATGAGCAGTTCTTC. This codes for CASSLLGAIGNNEQFF.

This clone was found once. The chain has TRBV7-2 and TRBJ1-3, with a possible D match to TRBD1 (6 bases). The V end lost 5 bases, the J end lost 0 bases, and 11 bases lay between the germline ends. CDR3 size: 15 residues. Per germline, CDR1 SGHTA and CDR2 FQGNSA. The CDR3: CASSPDSSSGNTIYF. The CDR3 bases are TGTGCCAGCAGCCCGGACAGTTCCTCTGGAAACACCATATATTTT.